This T cell receptor beta chain was identified in a study of blood T cell repertoires in COVID-19. Study-level background: There were acute and convalescent COVID-19 samples, and they came from the United States, Italy and Spain. PBMCs, B-cell-depleted T cells, or T cells provided the cDNA or gDNA that made up the material.

The CDR3 sequence is 13 residues long. Germline values: CDR1 LNHDA, CDR2 SQIVND (reference sequence). V was pared by 5 bases and J by 1 base, with 8 bases between. Authors' methods: Cell counts per sample came from amplifying reference gene primers. Assay used: immunoSEQ multiplex PCR; TCRdb lists only in-frame clones, some missing. V and J calls and clone size are copied from that table; D and trimming were computed from the DNA. This table has 150,000 to 200,000 clones, 80% appearing once. The sample was peripheral blood. The TCR originated in a man aged 65-85 years with active or convalescent COVID-19. V and J are TRBV19 and TRBJ2-5; D gene unclear. CDR3 protein: CASSQTVQETQYF. The CDR3 nucleotides are TGTGCCAGTAGTCAAACAGTCCAAGAGACCCAGTACTTC. Drawing the rest from reference TRBV19 and TRBJ2-5, the complete variable domain is DGGITQSPKYLFRKEGQNVTLSCEQNLNHDAMYWYRQDPGQGLRLIYYSQIVNDFQKGDIAEGYSVSREKKESFPLTVTSAQKNPTAFYLCASSQTVQETQYFGPGTRLLVL.